This T cell receptor (beta chain) originates from a study of T cells in localized non-small cell lung cancer (dated by TCRdb to the early 2020s). Study-level background: The study analyzed T cell repertoires of hundreds of early-stage NSCLC patients, comparing tumors and uninvolved tumor-adjacent lungs. The cohort was made up of around 240 treatment-naive NSCLC patients whose localized lung tumors had been resected. Of the NSCLC patients, about 130 were male and about 97 were female, and the mean age was approximately 69 years.

Overall study results and their limits: Multi-region tumor sequencing was not performed, so intratumor heterogeneity could not be excluded. Higher blood T cell density associated with longer overall survival, while higher adjacent-lung clonality associated with shorter survival. A median of about 50 of the top 100 tumor clones turned up in the paired uninvolved adjacent lung, and 25 to 30 of those clones also ranked among the top 100 of that same adjacent lung. The highest T cell clonality was observed in uninvolved tumor-adjacent lung, where clonality exceeded that of tumor, suggesting that antigenic responses were more focused in uninvolved tumor-adjacent lung. Because of the exploratory design, TCR variables were selected using unadjusted p-values without false-discovery rate correction.

This clone was seen only a few times. No antigen is known for it. The sample holds no much larger clone one base away, and base qualities are not on file. CDR1 and CDR2 are read off the germline V gene as SGHRS and YFSETQ. V is shortened by 3 bases, J by 4 bases, and the region joining them spans 12 bases. The cysteine opens and the phenylalanine closes a CDR3 of 14 amino acids. Only the CDR3 portion is preserved as DNA: 42 bases, with reading frame beginning at the first base. At diagnosis, peripheral blood, uninvolved tumor-adjacent lung and tumor were collected and were preserved as a mix of fresh-frozen and FFPE material. For TCR repertoire profiling, blood samples were analyzed in the form of peripheral blood mononuclear cells. TCR beta CDR3 regions were sequenced from DNA using the immunoSEQ Assay. The authors' analysis ran thus. T cell density was computed as TCR beta template counts normalized to usable DNA estimated by amplifying housekeeping genes. Using the preseqR package, richness was estimated by extrapolating to 120,000 templates for tissue samples and 400,000 templates for PBMC samples. Clonality was calculated as one minus Pielou's evenness. Tissue-enriched TCRs were identified by differential abundance testing using productive amino-acid clonotypes, minimum total count 5 and alpha 0.1. The Jaccard Index and the Morisita Overlap Index were used to measure how much the repertoires overlapped between compartments. GLIPH grouped TCR beta CDR3s together with public tetramer-defined viral CDR3s, and a viral motif had to include at least three viral sequences and also show V-gene enrichment. TCRdb carries this immuneACCESS record with in-frame sequences only. Its versions omit some clonotypes, under half of them owing to an unresolved V gene in the studies checked, with the rest unexplained. V and J calls and clone size are those listed in that table; D and trimming were worked out from the DNA. This sample comprises about 74,000 clones, 65% to 85% of them detected only once. The ten largest account for 1.3% of the sample.

Recombination joined TRBV5-1 with TRBJ2-3; the D call could be TRBD1 or TRBD2, with each sharing 6 bases. The origin of this receptor is a female donor over 55 with stage I lung adenocarcinoma. The material was peripheral blood, obtained before any cancer treatment. The DNA is as follows: TGCGCCAGCAGCTCCATGGGGGGCGCAGATACGCAGTATTTT. This sequence encodes CASSSMGGADTQYF.